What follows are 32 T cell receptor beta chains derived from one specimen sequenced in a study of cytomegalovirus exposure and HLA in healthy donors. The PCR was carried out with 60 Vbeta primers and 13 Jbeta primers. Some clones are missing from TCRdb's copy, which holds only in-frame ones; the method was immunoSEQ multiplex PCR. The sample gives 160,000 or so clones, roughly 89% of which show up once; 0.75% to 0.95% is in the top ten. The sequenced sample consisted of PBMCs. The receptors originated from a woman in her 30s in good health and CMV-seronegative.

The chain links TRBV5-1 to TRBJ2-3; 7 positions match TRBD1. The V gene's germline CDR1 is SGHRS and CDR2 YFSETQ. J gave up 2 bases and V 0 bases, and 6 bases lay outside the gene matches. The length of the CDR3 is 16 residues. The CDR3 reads CASSLALGTDTDTQYF. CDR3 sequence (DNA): TGCGCCAGCAGCTTGGCCCTAGGGACAGACACAGATACGCAGTATTTT.

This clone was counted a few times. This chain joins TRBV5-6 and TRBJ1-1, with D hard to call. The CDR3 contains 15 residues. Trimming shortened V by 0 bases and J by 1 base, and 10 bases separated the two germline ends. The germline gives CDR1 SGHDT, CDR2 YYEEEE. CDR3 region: CASSLAPGRNTEAFF. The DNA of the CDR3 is TGTGCCAGCAGCTTGGCCCCTGGCCGGAACACTGAAGCTTTCTTT. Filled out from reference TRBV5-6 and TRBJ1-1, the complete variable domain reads DAGVTQSPTHLIKTRGQQVTLRCSPKSGHDTVSWYQQALGQGPQFIFQYYEEEERQRGNFPDRFSGHQFPNYSSELNVNALLLGDSALYLCASSLAPGRNTEAFFGQGTRLTVV.

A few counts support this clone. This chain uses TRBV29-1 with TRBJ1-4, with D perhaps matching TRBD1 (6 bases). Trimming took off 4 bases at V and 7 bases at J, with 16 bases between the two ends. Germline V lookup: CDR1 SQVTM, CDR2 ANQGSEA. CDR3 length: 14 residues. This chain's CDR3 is CSVGVRTGTEKLFF. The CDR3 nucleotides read TGCAGCGTTGGAGTGCGAACAGGGACTGAAAAACTGTTTTTT.

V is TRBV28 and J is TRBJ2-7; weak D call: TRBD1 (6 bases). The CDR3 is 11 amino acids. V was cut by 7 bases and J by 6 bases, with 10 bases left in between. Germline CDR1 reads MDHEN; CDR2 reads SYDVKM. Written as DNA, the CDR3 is TGTGCCAGCAACAGGGTCGGCGAGCAGTACTTC. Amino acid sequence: CASNRVGEQYF. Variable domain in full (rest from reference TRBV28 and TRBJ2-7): DVKVTQSSRYLVKRTGEKVFLECVQDMDHENMFWYRQDPGLGLRLIYFSYDVKMKEKGDIPEGYSVSREKKERFSLILESASTNQTSMYLCASNRVGEQYFGPGTRLTVT.

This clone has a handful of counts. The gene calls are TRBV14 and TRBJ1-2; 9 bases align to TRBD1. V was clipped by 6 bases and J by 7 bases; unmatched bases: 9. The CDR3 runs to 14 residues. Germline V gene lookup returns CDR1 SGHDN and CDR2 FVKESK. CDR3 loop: CASSWAQGAGGYTF. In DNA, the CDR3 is TGTGCCAGCAGTTGGGCACAGGGGGCTGGTGGCTACACCTTC.

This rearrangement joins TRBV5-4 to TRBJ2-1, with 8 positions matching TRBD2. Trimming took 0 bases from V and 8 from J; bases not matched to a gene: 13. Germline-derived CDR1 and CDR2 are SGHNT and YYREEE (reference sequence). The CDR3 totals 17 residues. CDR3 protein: CASSLGSPRGGLHEQFF. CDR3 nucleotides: TGTGCCAGCAGCTTGGGGTCCCCCCGGGGGGGCCTCCATGAGCAGTTCTTC.

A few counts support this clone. The CDR3 reads CASSPQTRTNEKLFF. The CDR3, as DNA: TGTGCCAGCAGCCCCCAGACTAGGACTAATGAAAAACTGTTTTTT. The chain couples TRBV7-2 to TRBJ1-4; D not certain. CDR1 and CDR2 (germline): SGHTA, FQGNSA. With 5 bases removed from V and 2 bases from J, the gap between germline ends came to 12 bases. The CDR3 has 15 amino acids.

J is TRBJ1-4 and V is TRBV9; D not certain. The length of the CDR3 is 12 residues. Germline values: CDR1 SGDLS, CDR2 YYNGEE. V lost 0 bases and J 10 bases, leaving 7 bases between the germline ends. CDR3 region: CASSVGRGKLFF. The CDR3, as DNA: TGTGCCAGCAGCGTAGGCCGGGGAAAACTGTTTTTT.

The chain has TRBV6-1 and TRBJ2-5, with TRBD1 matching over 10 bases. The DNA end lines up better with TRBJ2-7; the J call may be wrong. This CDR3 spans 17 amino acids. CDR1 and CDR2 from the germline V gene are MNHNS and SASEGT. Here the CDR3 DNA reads TGTGCCAGCAGTGAACTTATAGGACAGGGGGAAACCTACGAGCAGTACTTC. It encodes CASSELIGQGETYEQYF.

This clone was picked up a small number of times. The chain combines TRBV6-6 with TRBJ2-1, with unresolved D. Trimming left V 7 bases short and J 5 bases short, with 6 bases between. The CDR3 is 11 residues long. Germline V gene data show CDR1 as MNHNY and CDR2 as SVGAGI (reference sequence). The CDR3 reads CASILNNEQFF. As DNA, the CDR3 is TGTGCCAGCATCCTAAACAATGAGCAGTTCTTC.

The CDR3 sequence is CAWRFGLAGYNEQFF. The CDR3 DNA reads as TGTGCCTGGAGGTTCGGCCTAGCGGGATACAATGAGCAGTTCTTC. The gene calls are TRBV30 and TRBJ2-1, with 9 bases fitting TRBD2. This CDR3 region has 15 residues. Germline CDR1 reads GTSNPN; CDR2 reads SVGIG (reference sequence). J lost 4 bases, V lost 3 bases, and 7 bases had no gene match.

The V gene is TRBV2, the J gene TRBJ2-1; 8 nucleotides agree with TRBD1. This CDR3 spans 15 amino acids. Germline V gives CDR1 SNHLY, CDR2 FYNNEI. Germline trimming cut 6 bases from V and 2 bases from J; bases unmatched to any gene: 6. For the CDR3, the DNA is TGTGCCAGCAGCCGGACAGGGAACACCTACAATGAGCAGTTCTTC. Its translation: CASSRTGNTYNEQFF.

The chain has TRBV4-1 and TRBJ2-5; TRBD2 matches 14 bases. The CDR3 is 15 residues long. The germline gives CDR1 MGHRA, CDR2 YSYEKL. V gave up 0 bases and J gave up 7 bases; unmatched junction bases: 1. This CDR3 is CASSQDGTSGGTQYF. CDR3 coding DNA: TGCGCCAGCAGCCAAGACGGGACTAGCGGGGGGACCCAGTACTTC.

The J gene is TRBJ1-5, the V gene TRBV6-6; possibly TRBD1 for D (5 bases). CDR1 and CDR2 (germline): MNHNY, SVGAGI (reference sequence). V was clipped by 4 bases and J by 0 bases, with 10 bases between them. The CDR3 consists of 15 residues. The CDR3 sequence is CASSWGLASNQPQHF. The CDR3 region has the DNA TGTGCCAGCAGTTGGGGCCTTGCTAGCAATCAGCCCCAGCATTTT.

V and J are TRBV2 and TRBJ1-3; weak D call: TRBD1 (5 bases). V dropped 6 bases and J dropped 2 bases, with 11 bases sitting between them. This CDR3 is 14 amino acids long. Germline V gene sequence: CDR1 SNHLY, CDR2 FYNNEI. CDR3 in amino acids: CASSARVTGNTIYF. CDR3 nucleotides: TGTGCCAGCAGCGCCAGGGTGACTGGAAACACCATATATTTT.

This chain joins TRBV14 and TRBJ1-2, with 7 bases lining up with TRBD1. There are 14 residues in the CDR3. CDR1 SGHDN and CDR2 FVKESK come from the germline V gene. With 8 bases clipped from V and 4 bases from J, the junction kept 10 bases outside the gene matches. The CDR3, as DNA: TGTGCCAGCCGTCCGACAGGGAAGGCCTATGGCTACACCTTC. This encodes CASRPTGKAYGYTF. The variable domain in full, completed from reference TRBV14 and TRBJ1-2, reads EAGVTQFPSHSVIEKGQTVTLRCDPISGHDNLYWYRRVMGKEIKFLLHFVKESKQDESGMPNNRFLAERTGGTYSTLKVQPAELEDSGVYFCASRPTGKAYGYTFGSGTRLTVV.

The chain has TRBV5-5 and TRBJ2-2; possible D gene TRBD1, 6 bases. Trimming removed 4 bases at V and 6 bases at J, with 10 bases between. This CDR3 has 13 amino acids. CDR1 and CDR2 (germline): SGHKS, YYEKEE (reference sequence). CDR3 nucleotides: TGTGCCAGCAGCCTGACAGGTCCCGGGGAGCTGTTTTTT. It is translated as CASSLTGPGELFF.

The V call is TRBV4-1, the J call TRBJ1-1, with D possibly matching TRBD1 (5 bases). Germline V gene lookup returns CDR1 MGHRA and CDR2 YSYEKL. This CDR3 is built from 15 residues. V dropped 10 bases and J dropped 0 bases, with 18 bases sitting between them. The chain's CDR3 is CAIRRGEGVNTEAFF. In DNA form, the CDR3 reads TGCGCCATAAGAAGAGGGGAGGGCGTGAACACTGAAGCTTTCTTT.

The CDR3 bases are TGCGCCAGCAGCTACGGACAGGGGGACTACGAGCAGTACTTC. This encodes CASSYGQGDYEQYF. V and J are TRBV4-3 and TRBJ2-5, with 10 bases fitting TRBD1. The J call may be wrong; the DNA end is better matched by TRBJ2-7. The CDR3 runs 14 residues. Germline V gene sequence: CDR1 LGHNA, CDR2 YSLEER.

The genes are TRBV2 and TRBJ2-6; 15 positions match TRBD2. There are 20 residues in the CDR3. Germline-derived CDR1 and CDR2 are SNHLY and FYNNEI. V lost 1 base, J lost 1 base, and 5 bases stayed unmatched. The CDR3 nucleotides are TGTGCCAGCAGTGAAGAAGGGGGACTAGCGGGGGGTTCTGGGGCCAACGTCCTGACTTTC. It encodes CASSEEGGLAGGSGANVLTF. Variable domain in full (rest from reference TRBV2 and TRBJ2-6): EPEVTQTPSHQVTQMGQEVILRCVPISNHLYFYWYRQILGQKVEFLVSFYNNEISEKSEIFDDQFSVERPDGSNFTLKIRSTKLEDSAMYFCASSEEGGLAGGSGANVLTFGAGSRLTVL.

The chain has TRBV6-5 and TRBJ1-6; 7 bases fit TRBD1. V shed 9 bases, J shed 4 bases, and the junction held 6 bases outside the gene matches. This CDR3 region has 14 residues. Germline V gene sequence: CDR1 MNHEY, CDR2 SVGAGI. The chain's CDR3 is CASAPGQYNSPLHF. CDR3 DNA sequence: TGTGCCAGTGCCCCGGGACAGTATAATTCACCCCTCCACTTT.

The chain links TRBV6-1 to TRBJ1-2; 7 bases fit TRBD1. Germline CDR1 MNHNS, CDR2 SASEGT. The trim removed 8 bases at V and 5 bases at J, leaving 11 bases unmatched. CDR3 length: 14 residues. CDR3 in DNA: TGTGCCAGCTCAAGCAGGGGGGCAGGGTATGGCTACACCTTC. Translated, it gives CASSSRGAGYGYTF.

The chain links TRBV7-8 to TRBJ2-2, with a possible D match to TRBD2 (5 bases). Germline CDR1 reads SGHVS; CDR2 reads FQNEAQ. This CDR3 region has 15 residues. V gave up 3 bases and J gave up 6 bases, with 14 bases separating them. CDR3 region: CASSLAPGDSGELFF. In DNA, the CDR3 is TGTGCCAGCAGCTTGGCCCCCGGGGATTCCGGGGAGCTGTTTTTT. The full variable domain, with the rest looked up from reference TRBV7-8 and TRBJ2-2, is GAGVSQSPRYKVAKRGQDVALRCDPISGHVSLFWYQQALGQGPEFLTYFQNEAQLDKSGLPSDRFFAERPEGSVSTLKIQRTQQEDSAVYLCASSLAPGDSGELFFGEGSRLTVL.

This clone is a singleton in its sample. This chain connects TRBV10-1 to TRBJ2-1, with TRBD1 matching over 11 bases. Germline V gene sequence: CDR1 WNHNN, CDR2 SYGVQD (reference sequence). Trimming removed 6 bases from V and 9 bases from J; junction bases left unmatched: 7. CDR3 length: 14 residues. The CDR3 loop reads CASRDRGLSGEQFF. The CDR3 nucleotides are TGCGCCAGCAGGGACAGGGGGCTCTCGGGTGAGCAGTTCTTC.

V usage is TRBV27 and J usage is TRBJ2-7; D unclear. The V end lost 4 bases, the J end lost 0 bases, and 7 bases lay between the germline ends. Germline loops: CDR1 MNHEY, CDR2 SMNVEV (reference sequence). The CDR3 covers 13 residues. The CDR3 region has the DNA TGTGCCAGCAGTTCGACATCCTCCTACGAGCAGTACTTC. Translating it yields CASSSTSSYEQYF.

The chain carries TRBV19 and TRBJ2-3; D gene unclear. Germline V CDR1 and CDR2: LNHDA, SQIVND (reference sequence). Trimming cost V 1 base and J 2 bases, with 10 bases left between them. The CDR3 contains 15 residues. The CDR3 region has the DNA TGTGCCAGTAGTATAGCCGCGTCCCCCACAGATACGCAGTATTTT. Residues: CASSIAASPTDTQYF.

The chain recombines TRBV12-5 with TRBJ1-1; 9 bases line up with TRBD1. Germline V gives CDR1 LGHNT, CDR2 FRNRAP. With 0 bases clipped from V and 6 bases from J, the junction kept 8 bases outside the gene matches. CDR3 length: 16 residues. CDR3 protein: CASGLVVRQGVPEAFF. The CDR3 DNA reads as TGTGCTAGTGGTTTGGTAGTCAGACAGGGGGTACCTGAAGCTTTCTTT.

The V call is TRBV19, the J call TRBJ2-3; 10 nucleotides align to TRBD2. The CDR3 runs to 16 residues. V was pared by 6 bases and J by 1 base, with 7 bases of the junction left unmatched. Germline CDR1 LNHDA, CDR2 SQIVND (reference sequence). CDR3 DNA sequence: TGTGCCAGTAGGAGCCCTACTAGCGGGGGCACAGATACGCAGTATTTT. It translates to CASRSPTSGGTDTQYF.

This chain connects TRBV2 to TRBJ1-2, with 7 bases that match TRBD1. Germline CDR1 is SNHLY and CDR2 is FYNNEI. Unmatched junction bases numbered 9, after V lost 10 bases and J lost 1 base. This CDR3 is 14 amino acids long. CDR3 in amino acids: CANTNRGYNYGYTF. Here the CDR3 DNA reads TGTGCCAATACGAACAGGGGTTATAACTATGGCTACACCTTC. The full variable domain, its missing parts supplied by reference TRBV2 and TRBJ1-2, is EPEVTQTPSHQVTQMGQEVILRCVPISNHLYFYWYRQILGQKVEFLVSFYNNEISEKSEIFDDQFSVERPDGSNFTLKIRSTKLEDSAMYFCANTNRGYNYGYTFGSGTRLTVV.

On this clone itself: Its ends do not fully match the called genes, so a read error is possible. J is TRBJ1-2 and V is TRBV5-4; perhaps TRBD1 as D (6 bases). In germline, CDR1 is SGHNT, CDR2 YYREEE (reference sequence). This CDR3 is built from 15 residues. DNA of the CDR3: TGTGTCAGCAGCCTTCGAAACAGGGTTGGCTATGGCTACACCTTC. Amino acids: CVSSLRNRVGYGYTF.

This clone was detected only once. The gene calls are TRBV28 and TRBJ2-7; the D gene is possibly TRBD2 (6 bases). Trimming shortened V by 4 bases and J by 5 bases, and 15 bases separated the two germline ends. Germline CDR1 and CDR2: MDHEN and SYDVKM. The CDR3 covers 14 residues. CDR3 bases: TGTGCCAGCAGTTCAACCGGGAGCCGTAACGAGCAGTACTTC. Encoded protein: CASSSTGSRNEQYF.

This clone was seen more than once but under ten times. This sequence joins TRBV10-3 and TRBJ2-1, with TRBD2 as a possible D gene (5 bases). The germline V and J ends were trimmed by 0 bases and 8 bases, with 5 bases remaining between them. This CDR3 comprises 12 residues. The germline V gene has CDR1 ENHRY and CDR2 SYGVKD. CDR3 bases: TGTGCCATCAGTGAGTCGAGGGATGAGCAGTTCTTC. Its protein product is CAISESRDEQFF.